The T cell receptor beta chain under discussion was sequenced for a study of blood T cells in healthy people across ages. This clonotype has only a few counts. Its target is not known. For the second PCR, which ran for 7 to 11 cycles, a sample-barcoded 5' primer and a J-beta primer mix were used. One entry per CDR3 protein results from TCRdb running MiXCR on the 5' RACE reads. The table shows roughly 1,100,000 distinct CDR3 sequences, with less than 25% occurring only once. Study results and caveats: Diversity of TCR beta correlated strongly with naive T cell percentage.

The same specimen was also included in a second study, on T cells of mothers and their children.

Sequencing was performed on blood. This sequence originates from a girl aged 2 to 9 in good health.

DNA for the CDR3: TGTGCCAGCAGCCAAGATCAACAGGGGGGCCTACCGCACACCTTC. Protein product: CASSQDQQGGLPHTF. This chain joins TRBV4-2 and TRBJ1-2; 8 bases align to TRBD1. V was pared by 0 bases and J by 12 bases, with 12 bases of the junction left unmatched. The CDR3 contains 15 residues. Germline V gives CDR1 LGHNA, CDR2 YNFKEQ.